This TCR beta chain comes out of a study of human T cells and chemical hapten exposure. At the level of the study: Across samples, TCR yields varied, mostly owing to small differences in pooled library volumes.

This clonotype was recorded at least ten times. V gave up 7 bases and J gave up 1 base, with 12 bases separating them. The CDR3 runs 14 residues. Within the library, unique molecular identifiers were attached to each individual cDNA molecule. Study processing details: With a range of about 23,224 to 690,600, the median per sample was around 96,000 TCRs. TCRdb passed the RACE reads through MiXCR, listing each CDR3 protein once. The authors' filters were not applied to this entry. The table includes around 65,000 distinct CDR3 sequences, under 7.5% detected once. The time point denotes: healthy volunteer bleed at 6 weeks. Unfractionated whole blood served as the source for total RNA extraction.

Sequenced material: whole blood. The TCR comes from a female donor in good health. Some clones in this sample may be carry-over from other donors' samples. The rearrangement links TRBV12-3 or TRBV12-4 to TRBJ2-3, with D possibly called TRBD1 or TRBD2 (5 bases each). CDR3 amino acids: CASKFRGGTDTQYF. CDR3 in DNA: TGTGCCAGCAAGTTTAGGGGAGGCACAGATACGCAGTATTTT.